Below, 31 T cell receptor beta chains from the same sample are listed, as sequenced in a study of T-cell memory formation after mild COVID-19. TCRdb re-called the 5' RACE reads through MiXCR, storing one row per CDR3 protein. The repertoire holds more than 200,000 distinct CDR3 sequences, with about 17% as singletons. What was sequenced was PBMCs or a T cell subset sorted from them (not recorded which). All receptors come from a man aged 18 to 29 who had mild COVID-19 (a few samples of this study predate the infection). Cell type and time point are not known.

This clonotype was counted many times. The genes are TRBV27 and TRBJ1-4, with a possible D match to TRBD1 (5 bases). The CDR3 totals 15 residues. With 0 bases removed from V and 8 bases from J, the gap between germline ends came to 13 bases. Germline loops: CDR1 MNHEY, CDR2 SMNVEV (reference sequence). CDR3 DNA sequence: TGTGCCAGCAGTTTATCGACCCGGGGGAGCGAAAAACTGTTTTTT. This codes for CASSLSTRGSEKLFF.

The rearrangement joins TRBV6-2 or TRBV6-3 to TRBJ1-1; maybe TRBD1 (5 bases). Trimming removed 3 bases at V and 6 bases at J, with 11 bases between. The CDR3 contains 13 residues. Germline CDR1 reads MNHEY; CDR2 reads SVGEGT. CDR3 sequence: CASSYGTGPEAFF. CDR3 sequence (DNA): TGTGCCAGCAGTTATGGTACGGGGCCTGAAGCTTTCTTT.

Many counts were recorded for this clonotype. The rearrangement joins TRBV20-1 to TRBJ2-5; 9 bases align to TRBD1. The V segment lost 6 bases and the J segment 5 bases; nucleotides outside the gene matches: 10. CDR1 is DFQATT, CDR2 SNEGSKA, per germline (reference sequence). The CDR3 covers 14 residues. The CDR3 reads CSAPSPGTGETQYF. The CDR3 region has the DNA TGCAGTGCACCAAGCCCAGGGACAGGGGAGACCCAGTACTTC.

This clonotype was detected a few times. Here the CDR3 DNA reads TGTGCCAGCAGCTTAGCCCTTCTAGTCCCGACGCAGTATTTT. This sequence encodes CASSLALLVPTQYF. The chain employs TRBV11-2 and TRBJ2-3; no firm D call. The CDR3 runs 14 residues. Germline values: CDR1 SGHAT, CDR2 FQNNGV. The V end lost 1 base, the J end lost 9 bases, and 14 bases lay between the germline ends. The variable domain in full, with the rest retrieved from reference TRBV11-2 and TRBJ2-3, is EAGVAQSPRYKIIEKRQSVAFWCNPISGHATLYWYQQILGQGPKLLIQFQNNGVVDDSQLPKDRFSAERLKGVDSTLKIQPAKLEDSAVYLCASSLALLVPTQYFGPGTRLTVL.

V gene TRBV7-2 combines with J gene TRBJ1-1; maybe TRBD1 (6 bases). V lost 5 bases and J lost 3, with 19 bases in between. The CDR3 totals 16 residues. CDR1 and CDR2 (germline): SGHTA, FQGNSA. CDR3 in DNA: TGTGCCAGCAGCGCCGGGGGCGGGGGTAGGTACACTGAAGCTTTCTTT. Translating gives CASSAGGGGRYTEAFF.

This CDR3 is CASRISGDTQYF. Here the CDR3 DNA reads TGTGCCAGCAGGATTTCCGGGGATACGCAGTATTTT. V gene TRBV2 combines with J gene TRBJ2-3; D is undetermined. Deletions cut 6 bases from V and 6 bases from J, with 10 bases between. CDR1 and CDR2 from the germline V gene are SNHLY and FYNNEI. The CDR3 extends over 12 amino acids.

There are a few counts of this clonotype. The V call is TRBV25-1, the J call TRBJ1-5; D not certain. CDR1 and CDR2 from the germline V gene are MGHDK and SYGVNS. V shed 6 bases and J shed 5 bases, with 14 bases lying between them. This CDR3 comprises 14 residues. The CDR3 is CASRARLVDQPQHF. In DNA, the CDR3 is TGTGCCAGCAGAGCCAGGCTTGTGGATCAGCCCCAGCATTTT.

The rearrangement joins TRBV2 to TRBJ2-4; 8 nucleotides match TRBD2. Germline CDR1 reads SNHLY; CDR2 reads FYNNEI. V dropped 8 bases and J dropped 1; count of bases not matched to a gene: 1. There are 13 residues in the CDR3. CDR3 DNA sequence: TGTGCCAGCCGGGGGGGTGCCAAAAACATTCAGTACTTC. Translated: CASRGGAKNIQYF.

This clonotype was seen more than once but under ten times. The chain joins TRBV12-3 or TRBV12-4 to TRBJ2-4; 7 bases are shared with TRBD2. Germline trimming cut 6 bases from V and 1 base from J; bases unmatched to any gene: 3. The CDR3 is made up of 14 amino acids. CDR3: CASSTTSAKNIQYF. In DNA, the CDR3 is TGTGCCAGCAGCACGACTAGCGCCAAAAACATTCAGTACTTC.

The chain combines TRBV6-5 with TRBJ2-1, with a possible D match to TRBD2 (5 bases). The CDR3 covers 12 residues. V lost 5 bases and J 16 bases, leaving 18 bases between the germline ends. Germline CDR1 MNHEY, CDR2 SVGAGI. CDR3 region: CASSPPSGLTFF. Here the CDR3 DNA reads TGTGCCAGCAGTCCCCCGAGCGGACTCACCTTCTTC.

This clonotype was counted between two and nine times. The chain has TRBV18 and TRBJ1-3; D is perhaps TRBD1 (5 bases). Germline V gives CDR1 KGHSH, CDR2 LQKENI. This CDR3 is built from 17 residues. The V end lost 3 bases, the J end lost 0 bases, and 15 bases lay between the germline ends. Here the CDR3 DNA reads TGTGCCAGCTCACCCCTACCGGGGGGACCCTCTGGAAACACCATATATTTT. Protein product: CASSPLPGGPSGNTIYF.

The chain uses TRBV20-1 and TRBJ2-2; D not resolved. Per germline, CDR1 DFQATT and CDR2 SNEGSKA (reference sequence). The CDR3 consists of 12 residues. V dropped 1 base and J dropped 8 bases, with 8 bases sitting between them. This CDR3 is CSARAGGGELFF. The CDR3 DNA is TGCAGTGCTAGAGCAGGTGGAGGGGAGCTGTTTTTT.

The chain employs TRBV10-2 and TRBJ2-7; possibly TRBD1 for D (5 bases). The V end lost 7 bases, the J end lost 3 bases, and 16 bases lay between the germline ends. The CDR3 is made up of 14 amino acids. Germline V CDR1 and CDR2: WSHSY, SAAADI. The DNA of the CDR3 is TGCGCCAGCAAAGGACAATTGACGAGCTACGAGCAGTACTTC. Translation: CASKGQLTSYEQYF.

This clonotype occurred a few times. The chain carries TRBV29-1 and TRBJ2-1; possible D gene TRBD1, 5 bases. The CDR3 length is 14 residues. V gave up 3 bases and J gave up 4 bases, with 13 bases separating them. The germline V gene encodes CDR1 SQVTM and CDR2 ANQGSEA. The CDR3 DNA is TGCAGCGTTGACCGCAGGGTACGGTACAATGAGCAGTTCTTC. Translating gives CSVDRRVRYNEQFF.

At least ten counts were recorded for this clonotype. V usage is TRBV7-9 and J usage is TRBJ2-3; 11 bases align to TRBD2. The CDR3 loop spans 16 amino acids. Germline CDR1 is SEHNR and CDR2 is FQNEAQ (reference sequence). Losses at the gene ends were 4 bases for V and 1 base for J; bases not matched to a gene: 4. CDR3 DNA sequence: TGTGCCAGCAGCTCCGGACTAGCGGGCCGCACAGATACGCAGTATTTT. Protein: CASSSGLAGRTDTQYF. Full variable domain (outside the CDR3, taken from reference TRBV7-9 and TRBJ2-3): DTGVSQNPRHKITKRGQNVTFRCDPISEHNRLYWYRQTLGQGPEFLTYFQNEAQLEKSRLLSDRFSAERPKGSFSTLEIQRTEQGDSAMYLCASSSGLAGRTDTQYFGPGTRLTVL.

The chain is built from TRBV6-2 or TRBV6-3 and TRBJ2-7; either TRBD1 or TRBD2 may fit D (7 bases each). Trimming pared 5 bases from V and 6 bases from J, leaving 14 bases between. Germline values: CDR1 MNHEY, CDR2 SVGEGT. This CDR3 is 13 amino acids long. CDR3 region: CASSPGRGLEQYV. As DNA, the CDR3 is TGTGCCAGCAGTCCGGGGAGGGGGCTCGAGCAGTACGTC.

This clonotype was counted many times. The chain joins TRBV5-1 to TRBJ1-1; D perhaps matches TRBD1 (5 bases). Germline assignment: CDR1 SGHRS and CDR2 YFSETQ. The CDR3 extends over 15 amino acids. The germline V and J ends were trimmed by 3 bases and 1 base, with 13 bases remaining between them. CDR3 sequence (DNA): TGCGCCAGCAGCTCCACCGGGACCCCGAACACTGAAGCTTTCTTT. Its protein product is CASSSTGTPNTEAFF.

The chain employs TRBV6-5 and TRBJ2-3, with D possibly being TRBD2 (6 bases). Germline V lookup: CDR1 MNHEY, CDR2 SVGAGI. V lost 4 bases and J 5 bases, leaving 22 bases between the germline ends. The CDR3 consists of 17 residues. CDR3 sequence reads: CASSSRDSLGRIDTQYF. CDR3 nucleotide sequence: TGTGCCAGCAGTTCCCGGGACTCACTTGGAAGGATAGATACGCAGTATTTT.

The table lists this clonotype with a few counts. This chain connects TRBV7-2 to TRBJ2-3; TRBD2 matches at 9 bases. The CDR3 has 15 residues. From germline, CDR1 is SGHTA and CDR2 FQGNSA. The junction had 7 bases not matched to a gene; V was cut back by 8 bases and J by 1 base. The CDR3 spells CASSTPSGGTDTQYF. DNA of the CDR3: TGTGCCAGCTCGACGCCTAGCGGGGGCACAGATACGCAGTATTTT.

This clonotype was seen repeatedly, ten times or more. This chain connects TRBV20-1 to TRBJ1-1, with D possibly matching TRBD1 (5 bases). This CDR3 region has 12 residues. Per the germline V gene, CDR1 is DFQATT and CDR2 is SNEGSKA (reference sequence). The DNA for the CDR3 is TGCAGCGCCCGACAGCCGAACACTGAAGCTTTCTTT. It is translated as CSARQPNTEAFF.

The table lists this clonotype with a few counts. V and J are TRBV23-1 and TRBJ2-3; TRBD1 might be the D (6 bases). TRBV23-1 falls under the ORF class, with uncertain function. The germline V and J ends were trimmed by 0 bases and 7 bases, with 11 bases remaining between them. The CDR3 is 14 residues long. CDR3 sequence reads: CASSQSPGVNTQYF. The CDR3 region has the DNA TGCGCCAGCAGTCAATCGCCAGGGGTGAATACGCAGTATTTT.

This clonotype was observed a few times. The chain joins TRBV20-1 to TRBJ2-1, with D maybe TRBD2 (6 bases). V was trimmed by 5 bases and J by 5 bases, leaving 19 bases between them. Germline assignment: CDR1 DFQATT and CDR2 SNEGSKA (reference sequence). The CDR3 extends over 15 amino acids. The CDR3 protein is CSARRRAGMDNEQFF. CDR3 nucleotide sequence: TGCAGTGCTCGGCGCCGGGCGGGGATGGACAATGAGCAGTTCTTC.

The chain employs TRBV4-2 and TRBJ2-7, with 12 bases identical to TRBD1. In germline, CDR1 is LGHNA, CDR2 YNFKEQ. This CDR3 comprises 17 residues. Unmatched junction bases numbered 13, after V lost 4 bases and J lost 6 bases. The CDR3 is CASSLPNPGQGALEQYF. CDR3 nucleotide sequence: TGTGCCAGCAGCCTGCCCAACCCGGGACAGGGGGCTCTCGAGCAGTACTTC.

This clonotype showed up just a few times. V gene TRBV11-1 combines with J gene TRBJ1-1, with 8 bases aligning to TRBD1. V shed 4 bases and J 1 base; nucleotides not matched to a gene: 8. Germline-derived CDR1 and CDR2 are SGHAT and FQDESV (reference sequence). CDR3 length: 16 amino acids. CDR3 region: CASSSRQGRGNTEAFF. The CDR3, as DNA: TGTGCCAGCAGCTCAAGACAGGGGCGGGGGAACACTGAAGCTTTCTTT.

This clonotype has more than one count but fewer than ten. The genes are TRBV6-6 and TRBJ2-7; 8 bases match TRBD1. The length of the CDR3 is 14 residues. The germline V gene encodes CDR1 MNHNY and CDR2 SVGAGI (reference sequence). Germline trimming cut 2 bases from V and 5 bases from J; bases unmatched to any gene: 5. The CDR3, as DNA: TGTGCCAGCAGTTACGGACAGGGACCGGACGAGCAGTACGTC. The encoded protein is CASSYGQGPDEQYV.

The CDR3 loop is CASSYRGLDEKLFF. In nucleotides, the CDR3 is TGTGCCAGCAGTTACAGGGGTTTGGACGAAAAACTGTTTTTT. The genes are TRBV7-2 and TRBJ1-4, with 7 nucleotides matching TRBD1. V lost 6 bases and J lost 8; bases outside the gene matches: 9. Looked up from germline, CDR1 is SGHTA and CDR2 is FQGNSA. The length of the CDR3 is 14 residues.

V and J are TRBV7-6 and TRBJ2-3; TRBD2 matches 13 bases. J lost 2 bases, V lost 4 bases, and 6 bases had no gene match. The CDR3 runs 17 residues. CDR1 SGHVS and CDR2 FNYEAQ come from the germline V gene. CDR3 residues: CASSSRTSGGPTDTQYF. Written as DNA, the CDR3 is TGTGCCAGCAGCTCCCGGACTAGCGGGGGACCCACAGATACGCAGTATTTT.

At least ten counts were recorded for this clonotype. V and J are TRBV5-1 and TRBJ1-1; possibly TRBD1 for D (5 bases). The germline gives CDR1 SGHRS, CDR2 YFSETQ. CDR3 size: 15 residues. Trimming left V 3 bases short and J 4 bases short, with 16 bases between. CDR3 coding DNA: TGCGCCAGCAGCTCATTGGGGGTGGGGAGCACTGAAGCTTTCTTT. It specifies CASSSLGVGSTEAFF.

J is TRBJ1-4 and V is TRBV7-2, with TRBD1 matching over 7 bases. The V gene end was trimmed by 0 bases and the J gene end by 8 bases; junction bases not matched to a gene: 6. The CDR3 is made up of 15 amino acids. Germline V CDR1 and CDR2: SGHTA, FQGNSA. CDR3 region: CASSLAGQGVEKLFF. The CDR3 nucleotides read TGTGCCAGCAGCTTAGCGGGCCAGGGGGTAGAAAAACTGTTTTTT.

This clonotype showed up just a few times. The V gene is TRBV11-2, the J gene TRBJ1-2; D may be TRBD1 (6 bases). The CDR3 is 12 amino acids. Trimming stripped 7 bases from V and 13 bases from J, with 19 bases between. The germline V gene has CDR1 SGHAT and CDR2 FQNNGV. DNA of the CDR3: TGTGCCAGCACCGAACAAGGGGGTCTGGCCACCTTC. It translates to CASTEQGGLATF.

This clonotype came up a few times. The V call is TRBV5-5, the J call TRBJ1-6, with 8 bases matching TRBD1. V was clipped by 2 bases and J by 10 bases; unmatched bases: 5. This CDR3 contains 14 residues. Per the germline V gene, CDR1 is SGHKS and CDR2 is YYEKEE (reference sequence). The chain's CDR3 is CASSLAGGPSPLHF. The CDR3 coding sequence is TGTGCCAGCAGCTTAGCAGGGGGCCCCTCACCCCTCCACTTT.